The present T cell receptor beta chain was sequenced within a study of OX40 agonist ivuxolimab in advanced cancers. This table comes from immunoSEQ multiplex PCR, and its TCRdb copy is limited to in-frame clones, with some not included. The data hold around 35,000 clones, with approximately 92% observed a single time. The starting material was CD4+ or CD8+ T cells sorted from blood, obtained in a trial of the OX40 agonist ivuxolimab. The TCR sequence derives from an adult with an advanced solid tumor such as melanoma, head and neck, liver or kidney cancer.

The CDR3 is CASRRGLLRGDTQYF. DNA for the CDR3: TGTGCCAGCCGGAGAGGGCTACTGAGGGGGGATACGCAGTATTTT. The chain is built from TRBV7-9 and TRBJ2-3; D is perhaps TRBD1 (6 bases). Looked up from germline, CDR1 is SEHNR and CDR2 is FQNEAQ (reference sequence). Trimming pared 8 bases from V and 6 bases from J, leaving 21 bases between. The CDR3 is 15 amino acids.